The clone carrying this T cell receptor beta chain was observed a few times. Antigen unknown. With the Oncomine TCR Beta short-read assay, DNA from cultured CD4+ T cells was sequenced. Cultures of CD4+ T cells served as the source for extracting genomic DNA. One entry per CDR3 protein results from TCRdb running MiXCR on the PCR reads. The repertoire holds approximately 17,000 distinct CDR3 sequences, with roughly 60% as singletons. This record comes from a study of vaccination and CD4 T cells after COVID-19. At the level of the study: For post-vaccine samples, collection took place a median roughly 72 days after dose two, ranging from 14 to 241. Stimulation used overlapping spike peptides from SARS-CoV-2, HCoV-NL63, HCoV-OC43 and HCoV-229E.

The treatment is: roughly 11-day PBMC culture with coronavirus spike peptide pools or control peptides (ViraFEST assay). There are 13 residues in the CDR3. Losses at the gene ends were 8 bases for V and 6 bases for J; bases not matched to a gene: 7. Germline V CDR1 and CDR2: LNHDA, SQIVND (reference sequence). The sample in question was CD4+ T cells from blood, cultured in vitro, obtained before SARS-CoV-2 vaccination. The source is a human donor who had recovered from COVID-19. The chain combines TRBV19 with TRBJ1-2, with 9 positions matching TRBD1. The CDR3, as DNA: TGTGCCAGTCGGGACAGGGTTGGGGATGGCTACACCTTC. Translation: CASRDRVGDGYTF.